This T cell receptor beta chain was captured by sequencing in a study of human T cells and chemical hapten exposure (dated by TCRdb to about 2021). Study-wide context: Libraries were pooled for sequencing, and per-sample TCR yields varied mainly because of small differences in library volumes within the pool. The study tracked peripheral blood TCR repertoire changes in vivo during primary and secondary sensitization to the hapten diphenylcyclopropenone (DPC) in alopecia patients. From each blood RNA sample, both TCR alpha and TCR beta chains were sequenced. Here is what the overall study found, with its caveats: DPC sensitization did not change the number of TCRs with a frequency above 1 in 1000, and there was no evidence of changes in global repertoire structure. Repeated subsampling changed both the strength of the expansion versus patch-test correlation and the threshold at which the correlation became significant.

The library was prepared using RACE. Sequencing instrument: NextSeq 500. Library preparation attached unique molecular identifiers to individual cDNA molecules for quantitative, reproducible TCR counting. The original pipeline was this. A median of roughly 100,000 TCRs per sample was observed, with a range of about 20,000 to 750,000. The Decombinator software suite was used to annotate the V, J and CDR3 of the TCR reads. Every sample was subsampled to the same number of TCRs (28,000) for the PS versus PT1 abundance plots. TCRs were defined as expanded if absent before sensitization and observed at least eight times at the 2-week time point. The public reads were run again by TCRdb, first through fastp at Q25 and then through MiXCR, and only productive beta chains were kept. Here each entry gathers all rows of one CDR3 protein and keeps the most common genes and DNA. The V and J calls were not made by the authors but by TCRdb's processing. The sample table holds about 93,000 distinct CDR3 sequences, of which over 8% were seen once. About 3% of the sample is held by the ten biggest clonotypes.

This specimen's time point label, interpreted: healthy volunteer bleed at 2 weeks. Total RNA was isolated from unfractionated whole blood collected in Tempus Blood RNA tubes. As TCR sequencing controls, five healthy volunteers were used, with blood taken at day 0, 2 weeks and 6 weeks. In this sample, this clonotype turned up a few times. No antigen is known for it. Nothing much larger sits one base from this clone, and base qualities are not available. Here V drops 3 bases and J drops 4 bases, and the junction holds 10 bases not matched to any gene. Including the terminal cysteine and phenylalanine, the CDR3 comprises 16 residues. Only the CDR3 portion is preserved as DNA: 48 bases, with reading frame beginning at the first base. The germline V gene specifies SGHRS as CDR1 and YFSETQ as CDR2.

The receptor was isolated from a female donor in good health. Some clones in this sample may be carry-over from other donors' samples. The sequenced material came from whole blood. The V and J segments used are TRBV5-1 and TRBJ2-7, with TRBD2 identical over 10 junction bases. The CDR3 region reads CASSSDPGLASYEQYF. The sequence in DNA is TGCGCCAGCAGCTCCGACCCGGGACTAGCGTCTTACGAGCAGTACTTC.